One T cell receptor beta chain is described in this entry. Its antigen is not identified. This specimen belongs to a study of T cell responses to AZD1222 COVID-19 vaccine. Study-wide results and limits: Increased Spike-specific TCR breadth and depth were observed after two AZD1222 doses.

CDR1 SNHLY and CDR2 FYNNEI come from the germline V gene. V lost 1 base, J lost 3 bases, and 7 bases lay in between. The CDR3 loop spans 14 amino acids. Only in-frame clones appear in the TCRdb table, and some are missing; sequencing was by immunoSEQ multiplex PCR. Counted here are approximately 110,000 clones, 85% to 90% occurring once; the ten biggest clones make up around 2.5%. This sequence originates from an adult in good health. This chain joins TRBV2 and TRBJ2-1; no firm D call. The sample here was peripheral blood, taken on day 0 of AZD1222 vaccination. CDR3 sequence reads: CASSEGTVYNEQFF. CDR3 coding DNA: TGTGCCAGCAGTGAAGGGACCGTCTACAATGAGCAGTTCTTC.